The clone carrying this TCR beta chain occurred many times. The antigen is unknown. The data derive from a study of post-analysis software for immune sequencing data. Study conclusions and caveats: With TRBV5-6, TRBV5-1 and TRBV20-1 included, about five TRBV segments were more frequent in patients than in controls.

The authors incorporated unique molecular identifiers into the TCR beta cDNA libraries. TCRdb re-called the PCR reads with MiXCR, one entry per CDR3 protein. The sample consists of just over 250,000 distinct CDR3 sequences, approximately 34% of them appearing once. V lost 0 bases, J lost 0 bases, and 6 bases stayed unmatched. The CDR3 is 17 residues long. CDR1 is MNHNY, CDR2 SVGAGI, per germline (reference sequence). This clonotype was obtained from a girl aged 5 to 17 with multiple sclerosis. The material sequenced was blood. This chain uses TRBV6-6 with TRBJ2-7; 9 bases match TRBD1. As DNA, the CDR3 is TGTGCCAGCAGTTACTCACGGGACAGGGTCGGCTCCTACGAGCAGTACTTC. The encoded protein is CASSYSRDRVGSYEQYF.